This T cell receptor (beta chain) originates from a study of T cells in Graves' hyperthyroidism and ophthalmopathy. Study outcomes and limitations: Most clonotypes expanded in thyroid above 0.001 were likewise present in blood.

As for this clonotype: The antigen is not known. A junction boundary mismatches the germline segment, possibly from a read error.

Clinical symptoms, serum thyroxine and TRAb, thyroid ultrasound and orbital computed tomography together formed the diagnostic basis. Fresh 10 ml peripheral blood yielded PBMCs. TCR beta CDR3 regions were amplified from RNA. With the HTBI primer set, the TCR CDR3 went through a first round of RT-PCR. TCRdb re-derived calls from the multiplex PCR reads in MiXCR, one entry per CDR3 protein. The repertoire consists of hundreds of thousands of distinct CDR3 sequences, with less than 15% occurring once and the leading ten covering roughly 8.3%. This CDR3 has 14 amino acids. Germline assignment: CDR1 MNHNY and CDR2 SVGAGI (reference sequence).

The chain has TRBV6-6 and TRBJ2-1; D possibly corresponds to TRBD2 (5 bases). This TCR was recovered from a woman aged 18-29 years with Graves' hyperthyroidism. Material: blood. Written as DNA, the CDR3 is TGTGCCCGCAGTTACTCCACCGTGAGCGGTGAGCAGTTCTTC. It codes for CARSYSTVSGEQFF.